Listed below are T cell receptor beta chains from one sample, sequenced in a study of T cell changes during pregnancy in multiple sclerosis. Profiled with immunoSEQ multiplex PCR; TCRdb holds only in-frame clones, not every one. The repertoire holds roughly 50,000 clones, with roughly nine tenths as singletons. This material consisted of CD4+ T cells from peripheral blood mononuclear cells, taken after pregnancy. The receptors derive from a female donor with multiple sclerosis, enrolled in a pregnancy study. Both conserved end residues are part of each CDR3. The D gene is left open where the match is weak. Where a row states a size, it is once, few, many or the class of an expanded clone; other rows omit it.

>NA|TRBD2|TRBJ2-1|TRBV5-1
CASSPGTSGRNEQFF
TGCGCCAGCAGCCCGGGGACTAGCGGGAGGAATGAGCAGTTCTTC
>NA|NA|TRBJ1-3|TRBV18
CASSPSIELRNTIYF
TGTGCCAGCTCACCGTCCATAGAACTACGAAACACCATATATTTT
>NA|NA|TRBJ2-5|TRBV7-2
CASSFPNREETQYF
TGTGCCAGCAGCTTCCCCAACAGGGAAGAGACCCAGTACTTC
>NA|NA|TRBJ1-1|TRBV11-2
CASSLRPGHLNTEAFF
TGTGCCAGCAGCTTGAGACCGGGACACTTGAACACTGAAGCTTTCTTT
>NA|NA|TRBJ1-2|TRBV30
CAWKPNYGYTF
TGTGCCTGGAAGCCTAACTATGGCTACACCTTC
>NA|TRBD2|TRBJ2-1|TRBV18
CASSPLGLAGYNEQFF
TGTGCCAGCTCACCTCTAGGACTAGCGGGATACAATGAGCAGTTCTTC
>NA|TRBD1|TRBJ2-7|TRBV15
CATSTITGGPYEQYF
TGTGCCACCAGCACGATAACAGGGGGCCCCTACGAGCAGTACTTC
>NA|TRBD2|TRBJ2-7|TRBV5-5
CASNSWGGLAGTYEQYF
TGTGCCAGCAACTCATGGGGGGGACTAGCGGGAACCTACGAGCAGTACTTC
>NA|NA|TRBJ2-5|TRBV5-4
CASSLAGGPPQETQYF
TGTGCCAGCAGCTTGGCCGGGGGACCCCCCCAAGAGACCCAGTACTTC
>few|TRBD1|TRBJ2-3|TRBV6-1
CASSDPGQGAGSWFPDTQYF
TGTGCCAGCAGTGACCCGGGACAGGGGGCTGGGTCGTGGTTCCCAGATACGCAGTATTTT
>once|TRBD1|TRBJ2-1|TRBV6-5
CASTPGQGANEQFF
TGTGCCAGCACCCCGGGACAGGGGGCGAATGAGCAGTTCTTC
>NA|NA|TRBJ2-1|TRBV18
CASSPLGGNEQFF
TGTGCCAGCTCACCACTAGGGGGAAATGAGCAGTTCTTC
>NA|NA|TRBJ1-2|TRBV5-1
CASSLFIGENYGYTF
TGCGCCAGCAGCTTGTTCATAGGAGAGAACTATGGCTACACCTTC
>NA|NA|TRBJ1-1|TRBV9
CASSVVVNTEAFF
TGTGCCAGCAGCGTAGTCGTGAACACTGAAGCTTTCTTT
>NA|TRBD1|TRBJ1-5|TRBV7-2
CASSHRTGDQPQHF
TGTGCCAGCAGCCACAGGACAGGGGACCAGCCCCAGCATTTT
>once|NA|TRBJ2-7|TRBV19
CASSIITSSSYEQYF
TGTGCCAGTAGTATAATAACTAGCAGCTCCTACGAGCAGTACTTC
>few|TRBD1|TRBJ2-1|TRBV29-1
CSTGTGGYNEQFF
TGCAGCACCGGGACAGGGGGCTACAATGAGCAGTTCTTC
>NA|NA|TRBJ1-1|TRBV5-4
CASSPHTGTFTEAFF
TGTGCCAGCAGCCCACATACCGGGACATTCACTGAAGCTTTCTTT
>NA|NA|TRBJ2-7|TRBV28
CASSLSPLEQYF
TGTGCCAGCAGTTTATCTCCCTTAGAGCAGTACTTC
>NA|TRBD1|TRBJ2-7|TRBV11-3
CASSLGQGASEQYF
TGTGCCAGCAGCTTAGGACAGGGGGCCTCTGAGCAGTACTTC
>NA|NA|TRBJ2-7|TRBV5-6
CASSSGQRDEQYF
TGTGCCAGCAGCTCGGGACAAAGGGACGAGCAGTACTTC
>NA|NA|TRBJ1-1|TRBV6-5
CASSYEYNTEAFF
TGTGCCAGCAGTTACGAGTACAACACTGAAGCTTTCTTT
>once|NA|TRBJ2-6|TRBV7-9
CASSLPSGSGANVLTF
TGTGCCAGCAGCTTACCGTCGGGTTCTGGGGCCAACGTCCTGACTTTC
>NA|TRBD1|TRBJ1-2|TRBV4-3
CASSQERGRDYGYTF
TGCGCCAGCAGCCAAGAAAGGGGGCGTGACTATGGCTACACCTTC
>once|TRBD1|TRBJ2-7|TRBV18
CASSPQGAGNEQYF
TGTGCCAGCTCACCGCAGGGGGCGGGGAACGAGCAGTACTTC
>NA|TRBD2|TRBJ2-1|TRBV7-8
CASSRGLAGAPQFF
TGTGCCAGCAGCCGCGGACTAGCGGGAGCACCCCAGTTCTTC
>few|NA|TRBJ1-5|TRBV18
CASSPTGNNQPQHF
TGTGCCAGCTCACCGACAGGAAACAATCAGCCCCAGCATTTT
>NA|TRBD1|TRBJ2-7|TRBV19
CASSGTGTYEQYF
TGTGCCAGTAGTGGGACAGGAACCTACGAGCAGTACTTC
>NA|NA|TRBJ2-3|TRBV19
CASSFLVGGSVLPMTQYF
TGTGCCAGTAGTTTTCTAGTCGGGGGAAGCGTACTTCCCATGACGCAGTATTTT
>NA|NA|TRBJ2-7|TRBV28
CASSLAPGTQLITYEQYF
TGTGCCAGCAGTTTAGCCCCGGGGACACAGCTTATTACCTACGAGCAGTACTTC
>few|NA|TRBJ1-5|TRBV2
CASSVQGYQPQHF
TGTGCCAGCAGTGTTCAGGGATATCAGCCCCAGCATTTT
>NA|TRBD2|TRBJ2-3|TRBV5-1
CASSAGLAGLDTQYF
TGCGCCAGCAGCGCCGGACTAGCGGGACTAGATACGCAGTATTTT
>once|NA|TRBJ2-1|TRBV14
CASSQAQGVEQFF
TGTGCCAGCAGCCAAGCCCAGGGCGTTGAGCAGTTCTTC
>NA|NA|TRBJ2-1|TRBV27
CASSFSTSPLVNEQFF
TGTGCCAGCAGTTTTTCGACTAGTCCTCTAGTCAATGAGCAGTTCTTC
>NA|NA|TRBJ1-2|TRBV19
CASSIIRGQEDYGYTF
TGTGCCAGTAGTATTATAAGAGGGCAGGAAGACTATGGCTACACCTTC
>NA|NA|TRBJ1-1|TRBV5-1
CASSLGAGEAFF
TGCGCCAGCAGCTTGGGGGCAGGTGAAGCTTTCTTT
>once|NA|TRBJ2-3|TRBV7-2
CASSLAAVDTQYF
TGTGCCAGCAGCTTAGCGGCGGTAGATACGCAGTATTTT
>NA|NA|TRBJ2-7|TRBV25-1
CASSEPGILEQYF
TGTGCCAGCAGTGAACCAGGGATTCTAGAGCAGTACTTC
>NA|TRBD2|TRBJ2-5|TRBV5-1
CASSLGAGGETQYF
TGCGCCAGCAGCTTGGGTGCGGGAGGAGAGACCCAGTACTTC
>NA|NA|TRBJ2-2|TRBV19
CASRPHEGMDTGELFF
TGTGCCAGTAGGCCCCACGAGGGAATGGACACCGGGGAGCTGTTTTTT
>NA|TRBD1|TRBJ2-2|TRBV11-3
CASSMGQGETGELFF
TGTGCCAGCAGCATGGGACAGGGAGAGACCGGGGAGCTGTTTTTT
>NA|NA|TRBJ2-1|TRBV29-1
CSVDSSYNEQFF
TGCAGCGTTGACAGCTCCTACAATGAGCAGTTCTTC